Following are 26 T cell receptor beta chains from one sample sequenced in a study of blood T cells in healthy people across ages. Using a J-beta primer mix together with a sample-barcoded 5' primer, a second PCR was run for 7 to 11 cycles. TCRdb called the 5' RACE reads again in MiXCR, with one record for every CDR3 protein. The profile shows around 900,000 distinct CDR3 sequences, about 30% of them singletons. Sequenced: blood. These TCRs come from a woman older than 75 in good health.

The chain is built from TRBV6-6 and TRBJ2-3; the match to TRBD2 covers 7 bases. The germline V gene encodes CDR1 MNHNY and CDR2 SVGAGI (reference sequence). J lost 5 bases, V lost 7 bases, and 9 bases had no gene match. The CDR3 runs 14 residues. The CDR3 here is CASNFTGGRDTQYF. The CDR3 DNA follows: TGTGCCAGCAATTTCACCGGGGGGAGAGATACGCAGTATTTT.

The chain carries TRBV7-8 and TRBJ1-2; D ambiguous. The CDR3 extends over 13 amino acids. Trimming left V 5 bases short and J 2 bases short, with 9 bases between. Germline loops: CDR1 SGHVS, CDR2 FQNEAQ. The CDR3 loop is CASSPKRNYGYTF. DNA of the CDR3: TGTGCCAGCAGCCCAAAAAGAAACTATGGCTACACCTTC.

This chain connects TRBV6-6 to TRBJ1-1; possible D gene TRBD1, 5 bases. The V and J ends lost 11 bases and 6 bases respectively, with 16 bases between them. Germline V gene lookup returns CDR1 MNHNY and CDR2 SVGAGI (reference sequence). This CDR3 region has 12 residues. The CDR3 DNA sequence: TGTGCCGGCACCCCACGGGGACCTGAAGCTTTCTTT. Translation: CAGTPRGPEAFF.

This clonotype occurred many times. CDR3 sequence: CASSVMGESIQYF. CDR3 nucleotide sequence: TGTGCCAGCAGCGTAATGGGCGAAAGCATTCAGTACTTC. The genes are TRBV9 and TRBJ2-4; unclear D gene. The CDR3 sequence is 13 residues long. V was pared by 1 base and J by 9 bases, with 11 bases between. The V gene's germline CDR1 is SGDLS and CDR2 YYNGEE.

This clonotype was picked up a small number of times. Since a much larger clone is just one base distant, this may be a read error. V is TRBV15 and J is TRBJ2-5; D possibly corresponds to TRBD2 (7 bases). The CDR3 is 18 residues long. With 0 bases removed from V and 11 bases from J, the gap between germline ends came to 28 bases. Germline assignment: CDR1 LNHNV and CDR2 YYDKDF (reference sequence). The chain's CDR3 is CATSREFGGGLSRDEQYF. The CDR3 DNA reads TGTGCCACCAGCAGAGAATTTGGGGGGGGCCTAAGTCGCGATGAGCAGTACTTC.

The sample holds many counts of this clonotype. This sequence joins TRBV20-1 and TRBJ2-7; D perhaps matches TRBD2 (6 bases). This CDR3 has 15 residues. V was clipped by 6 bases and J by 2 bases, with 20 bases between them. The germline CDR1 and CDR2 sequences are DFQATT and SNEGSKA (reference sequence). Here the CDR3 reads CSAKPRRRGTYEQYF. CDR3 coding DNA: TGCAGTGCAAAGCCCCGGCGGCGGGGAACCTACGAGCAGTACTTC.

This clonotype was counted many times. The chain recombines TRBV3-1 with TRBJ2-3; the match to TRBD2 covers 7 bases. The CDR3 has 19 amino acids. Germline-derived CDR1 and CDR2 are LGHDT and YNNKEL (reference sequence). Trimming at V came to 7 bases and at J to 3 bases, leaving 22 bases not matched to a gene. CDR3 region: CASTPGWSGVKRSTDTQYF. Here the CDR3 DNA reads TGTGCCAGCACCCCCGGGTGGAGCGGGGTAAAACGTTCGACAGATACGCAGTATTTT.

On this clonotype: Since a much larger clone is just one base distant, this may be a read error. The V gene is TRBV4-3, the J gene TRBJ1-1, with 9 bases aligning to TRBD1. V shed 4 bases, J shed 4 bases, and the junction held 7 bases outside the gene matches. This CDR3 is built from 15 residues. The germline CDR1 and CDR2 sequences are LGHNA and YSLEER. The CDR3 DNA sequence: TGCGCCAGCAGCCGGCAAGACAGGGGGAGCACTGAAGCTTTCTTT. Its protein product is CASSRQDRGSTEAFF.

Comment on this clonotype: A read error may be the cause here, since a much bigger clone is one base away. The chain combines TRBV3-1 with TRBJ1-2, with D hard to call. This CDR3 has 12 residues. CDR1 is LGHDT and CDR2 is YNNKEL in the germline V gene (reference sequence). In DNA, the CDR3 is TGTGCCAGCGGCCAAAATTTTCTGGGCTACACCTTC. Its translation: CASGQNFLGYTF.

Many counts were recorded for this clonotype. The junction does not match germline at one end; this may be a read error. The rearrangement joins TRBV6-1 to TRBJ2-7, with a possible D match to TRBD2 (5 bases). Germline values: CDR1 MNHNS, CDR2 SASEGT. CDR3 length: 17 residues. CDR3 sequence: CANSRNTGGFSSYEQYF. CDR3 nucleotide sequence: TGTGCCAACAGTCGTAACACCGGAGGATTCAGCTCCTACGAGCAGTACTTC.

Points on this clonotype: A clone one base away is much larger, so this may be a read error. J is TRBJ1-2 and V is TRBV7-2; no clear D. The V end was cut by 3 bases, the J end by 0 bases, with 17 bases between. The CDR3 has 17 residues. Germline CDR1 is SGHTA and CDR2 is FQGNSA. CDR3 bases: TGTGCCAGCAGCTTCTCAGAAGGCTATACTTCTAACTATGGCTACACCTTC. Its protein is CASSFSEGYTSNYGYTF.

The V call is TRBV2, the J call TRBJ1-5, with 10 bases that match TRBD1. From germline, CDR1 is SNHLY and CDR2 FYNNEI. The CDR3 extends over 18 amino acids. J gave up 7 bases and V 7 bases, and 19 bases lay outside the gene matches. CDR3 nucleotides: TGTGCCAGCACGGCCCGGGGGTCAGCCGGGACAGGGGTCCAGCCCCAGCATTTT. Amino acid sequence: CASTARGSAGTGVQPQHF.

This clonotype has only a few counts. The V and J genes are TRBV3-1 and TRBJ2-1; TRBD2 is a possible D gene (8 bases). The CDR3 runs 14 residues. CDR1 and CDR2 (germline): LGHDT, YNNKEL (reference sequence). Trimming left V 1 base short and J 15 bases short, with 19 bases between. The CDR3: CASSQAAGQRGLFF. CDR3 DNA sequence: TGTGCCAGCAGCCAAGCAGCGGGACAGCGGGGGCTGTTCTTC.

With regard to this clonotype: The junction departs from the called germline gene at one end, perhaps through a read error. The CDR3 spells CATSGRRPRNTGTQYF. CDR3 in DNA: TGTGCCACCAGCGGTAGAAGGCCCAGAAACACAGGTACGCAGTATTTT. The V call is TRBV15, the J call TRBJ2-3; perhaps TRBD1 as D (5 bases). CDR3 size: 16 residues. Germline V gives CDR1 LNHNV, CDR2 YYDKDF (reference sequence).

In its sample, this clonotype was seen a few times. V usage is TRBV20-1 and J usage is TRBJ1-1; TRBD1 matches 7 bases. This CDR3 contains 15 residues. J lost 6 bases, V lost 6 bases, and 16 bases had no gene match. Germline V lookup: CDR1 DFQATT, CDR2 SNEGSKA (reference sequence). The CDR3 region is CSAPTPGQGVSEAFF. CDR3 in DNA: TGCAGTGCCCCCACCCCCGGTCAGGGGGTCTCTGAAGCTTTCTTT.

This clonotype was seen more than once but under ten times. The J gene is TRBJ1-5, the V gene TRBV6-5; no clear D gene. V dropped 6 bases and J dropped 6 bases, with 15 bases sitting between them. This CDR3 has 14 amino acids. Germline V lookup: CDR1 MNHEY, CDR2 SVGAGI. Written as DNA, the CDR3 is TGTGCCAGCAGAGCTACATGGTTAGGTCAGCCCCAGCATTTT. Its protein product is CASRATWLGQPQHF.

Concerning this clonotype itself: Just one base apart from a much larger clone, this may be a read error. This chain links TRBV9 with TRBJ2-1; perhaps TRBD2 as D (7 bases). Germline V gives CDR1 SGDLS, CDR2 YYNGEE. CDR3 length: 16 amino acids. V was cut by 0 bases and J by 7 bases, with 17 bases left in between. The CDR3 region is CASSVGAGALGNEQFF. CDR3 nucleotide sequence: TGTGCCAGCAGCGTAGGTGCGGGGGCCCTTGGAAATGAGCAGTTCTTC.

This clonotype was seen repeatedly, ten times or more. The rearrangement links TRBV18 to TRBJ2-4, with a possible D match to TRBD1 (6 bases). Germline V CDR1 and CDR2: KGHSH, LQKENI. The CDR3 is 15 residues long. V shed 3 bases and J shed 3 bases, with 12 bases lying between them. This chain's CDR3 is CASSPRGMGKNIQYF. CDR3 nucleotides: TGTGCCAGCTCACCGAGGGGGATGGGCAAAAACATTCAGTACTTC.

This clonotype was seen only a few times. The CDR3: CASSPIRGSNSPLHF. CDR3 sequence (DNA): TGTGCCAGCAGCCCAATACGGGGAAGTAATTCACCCCTCCACTTT. The chain joins TRBV27 to TRBJ1-6, with D unresolved. Germline assignment: CDR1 MNHEY and CDR2 SMNVEV (reference sequence). The CDR3 length is 15 residues. V shed 6 bases and J shed 6 bases, with 15 bases lying between them.

The sample holds one count of this clonotype. J is TRBJ2-3 and V is TRBV29-1; D is unresolved. The V and J ends lost 4 bases and 0 bases respectively, with 8 bases between them. From germline, CDR1 is SQVTM and CDR2 ANQGSEA. CDR3 length: 13 amino acids. CDR3 bases: TGCAGCGTTGGAGACTCTAGCACAGATACGCAGTATTTT. This codes for CSVGDSSTDTQYF.

This chain joins TRBV12-5 and TRBJ2-1; D remains ambiguous. Germline V gives CDR1 LGHNT, CDR2 FRNRAP. There are 15 residues in the CDR3. Trimming pared 1 base from V and 5 bases from J, leaving 12 bases between. The CDR3 bases are TGTGCTAGTGGTTTGGCCATTGACGCTAACAATGAGCAGTTCTTC. Translating gives CASGLAIDANNEQFF.

In this sample, this clonotype turned up many times. The chain is built from TRBV6-2 or TRBV6-3 and TRBJ2-5; no reliable D call. V was cut by 0 bases and J by 3 bases, with 11 bases left in between. Germline V gene data show CDR1 as MNHEY and CDR2 as SVGEGT. The CDR3 is 15 residues long. CDR3 coding DNA: TGTGCCAGCAGTTACTCGTGGTCTTCTGAAGAGACCCAGTACTTC. Amino acid sequence: CASSYSWSSEETQYF.

This chain connects TRBV20-1 to TRBJ1-2; D is perhaps TRBD1 (5 bases). The CDR3 has 13 residues. Germline lookup yields CDR1 DFQATT and CDR2 SNEGSKA (reference sequence). V lost 6 bases and J 6 bases, leaving 17 bases between the germline ends. The CDR3 here is CSAYSEGNNGYTF. The CDR3, as DNA: TGCAGTGCCTACTCGGAGGGGAATAATGGCTACACCTTC.

V gene TRBV5-6 combines with J gene TRBJ1-1; 10 bases align to TRBD1. Germline V CDR1 and CDR2: SGHDT, YYEEEE. The CDR3 is 19 amino acids. The V and J ends lost 1 base and 1 base, in that order; junction bases with no gene match: 13. CDR3 nucleotide sequence: TGTGCCAGCAGCTTGCTGGCCTTATTCCGGGACAGGGGGAACACTGAAGCTTTCTTT. Translated: CASSLLALFRDRGNTEAFF.

Comments on this clonotype: In this CDR3 the conserved last residue, phenylalanine or tryptophan, is missing, so a read error is likely. This chain links TRBV12-3 or TRBV12-4 with TRBJ2-1; 12 bases are shared with TRBD1. Germline trimming cut 3 bases from V and 8 bases from J; bases unmatched to any gene: 8. This CDR3 region has 16 residues. In nucleotides, the CDR3 is TGTGCCAGCAGTTTTGCTTTGGGACAGGGGGCTTATGAGCAGTTCTGC. It translates to CASSFALGQGAYEQFC.

Points on this clonotype: Sequence at one end of the junction differs from germline and may be a read error. The V call is TRBV7-9, the J call TRBJ2-5; no reliable D call. Per germline, CDR1 SEHNR and CDR2 FQNEAQ (reference sequence). This CDR3 has 14 residues. In DNA, the CDR3 is TGTGCCAGCAGCTCCTTTGAGGCCCAAGAGACCCTGTACTTC. Its protein is CASSSFEAQETLYF.